Sequencing of this T cell receptor beta chain was carried out in a study of blood T cell repertoires in COVID-19. Across the whole study: There were acute and convalescent COVID-19 samples, and they came from the United States, Italy and Spain. Nucleic acid was either cDNA or gDNA, and it came from T cells, B-cell-depleted T cells, or PBMCs.

Method: immunoSEQ multiplex PCR; TCRdb's copy keeps in-frame clones and lacks some. The sample carries around 77,000 clones, about 80% recorded once. V lost 4 bases to trimming and J lost 5 bases, with 8 bases between them. The CDR3 consists of 12 residues. CDR1 and CDR2 (germline): LGHDT, YNNKEL (reference sequence). This rearrangement joins TRBV3-1 (or the pseudogene TRBV3-2) to TRBJ1-1; TRBD1 is a possible D gene (6 bases). The sequence was obtained from a human donor in a cohort sampled during active COVID-19. The material sequenced was peripheral blood. CDR3 sequence reads: CASSLRGTEAFF. The CDR3, as DNA: TGTGCCAGCAGCCTCAGGGGTACTGAAGCTTTCTTT.